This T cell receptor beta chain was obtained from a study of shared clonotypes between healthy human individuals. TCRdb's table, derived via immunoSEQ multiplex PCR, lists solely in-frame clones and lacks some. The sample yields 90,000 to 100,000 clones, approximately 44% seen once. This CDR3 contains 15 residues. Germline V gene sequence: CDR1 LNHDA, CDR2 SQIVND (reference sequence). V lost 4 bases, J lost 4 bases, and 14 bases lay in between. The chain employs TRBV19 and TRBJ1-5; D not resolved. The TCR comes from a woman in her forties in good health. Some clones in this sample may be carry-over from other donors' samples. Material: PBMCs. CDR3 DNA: TGTGCCAGTAGTACCCCGGGTCTTTCTAATCAGCCCCAGCATTTT. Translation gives CASSTPGLSNQPQHF.